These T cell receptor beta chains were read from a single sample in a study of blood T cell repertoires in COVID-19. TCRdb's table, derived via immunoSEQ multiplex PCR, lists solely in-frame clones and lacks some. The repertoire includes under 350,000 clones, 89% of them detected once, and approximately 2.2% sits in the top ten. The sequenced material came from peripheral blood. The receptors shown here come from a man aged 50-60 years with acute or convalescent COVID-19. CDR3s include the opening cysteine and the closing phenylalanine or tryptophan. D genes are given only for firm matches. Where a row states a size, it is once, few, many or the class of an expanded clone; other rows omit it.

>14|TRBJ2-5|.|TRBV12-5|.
CASTGRGNQETQYF
TGTGCTAGTACAGGACGGGGGAACCAAGAGACCCAGTACTTC
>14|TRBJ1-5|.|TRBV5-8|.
CASSLRQQNQPQHF
TGTGCCAGCAGCTTACGACAGCAGAATCAGCCCCAGCATTTT
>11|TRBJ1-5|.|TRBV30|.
CAWSVGQPQHF
TGTGCCTGGAGTGTCGGGCAGCCCCAGCATTTT
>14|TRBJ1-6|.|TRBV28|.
CASSLGQDNSPLHF
TGTGCCAGCAGTTTAGGCCAGGATAATTCACCCCTCCACTTT
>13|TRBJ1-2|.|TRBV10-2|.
CASSEAGDGGYTF
TGCGCCAGCAGTGAGGCAGGGGATGGCGGCTACACCTTC
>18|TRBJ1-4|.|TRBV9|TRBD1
CASSHTGTGFTTNEKLFF
TGTGCCAGCAGCCATACCGGGACAGGATTCACAACTAATGAAAAACTGTTTTTT
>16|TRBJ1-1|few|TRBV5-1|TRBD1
CASSLGPGGRSIEAFF
TGCGCCAGCAGCTTGGGACCAGGGGGCCGAAGTATTGAAGCTTTCTTT
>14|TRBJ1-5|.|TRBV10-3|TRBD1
CARRQGEGNQPQHF
TGTGCCCGACGACAGGGAGAAGGCAATCAGCCCCAGCATTTT
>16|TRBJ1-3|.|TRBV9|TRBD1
CASSTGQGASGNTIYF
TGTGCCAGCAGCACCGGACAGGGCGCCTCTGGAAACACCATATATTTT
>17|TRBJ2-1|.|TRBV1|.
CTSSQADGTADYNEQFF
TGCACCAGCAGCCAAGCCGACGGGACAGCAGACTACAATGAGCAGTTCTTC
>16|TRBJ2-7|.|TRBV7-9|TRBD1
CASSPTRDRVFDEQYF
TGTGCCAGCAGCCCTACCCGGGACAGGGTATTCGACGAGCAGTACTTC
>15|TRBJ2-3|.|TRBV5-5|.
CASSFFLGATDTQYF
TGTGCCAGCAGCTTCTTCCTTGGGGCCACAGATACGCAGTATTTT
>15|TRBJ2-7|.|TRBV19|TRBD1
CASNFRDRGSYEQYF
TGTGCCAGTAACTTCCGGGACAGGGGCTCCTACGAGCAGTACTTC
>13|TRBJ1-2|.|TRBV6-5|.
CASTPAGSYGYTF
TGTGCCAGCACCCCAGCGGGGAGCTATGGCTACACCTTC
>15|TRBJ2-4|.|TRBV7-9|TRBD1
CASSFDRGSRNIQYF
TGTGCCAGCAGCTTTGACAGGGGATCGAGAAACATTCAGTACTTC
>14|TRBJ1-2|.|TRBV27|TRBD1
CASSFPGQVGGYTF
TGTGCCAGCAGTTTCCCCGGACAGGTCGGTGGCTACACCTTC
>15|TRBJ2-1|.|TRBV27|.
CASSLLAIQSNEQFF
TGTGCCAGCAGTTTACTGGCCATCCAATCGAATGAGCAGTTCTTC
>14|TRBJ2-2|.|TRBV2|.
CASRGGSTVGELFF
TGTGCCAGCAGAGGCGGCTCCACTGTCGGGGAGCTGTTTTTT
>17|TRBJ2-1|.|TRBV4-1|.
CASSQVGGGGFYNEQFF
TGCGCCAGCAGCCAAGTCGGAGGAGGCGGGTTCTACAATGAGCAGTTCTTC
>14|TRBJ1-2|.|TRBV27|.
CASSYSHTTGGYTF
TGTGCCAGCAGTTACTCCCACACAACAGGGGGCTACACCTTC
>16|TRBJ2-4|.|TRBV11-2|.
CASSLDNRAPKNIQYF
TGTGCCAGCAGCTTAGATAACAGGGCCCCCAAAAACATTCAGTACTTC
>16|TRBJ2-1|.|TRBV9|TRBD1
CASSARRTGIDNEQFF
TGTGCCAGCAGCGCGAGAAGGACAGGGATCGACAATGAGCAGTTCTTC
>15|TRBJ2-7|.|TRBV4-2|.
CASSQDRDTAYEQYF
TGTGCCAGCAGCCAAGATAGGGACACCGCCTACGAGCAGTACTTC
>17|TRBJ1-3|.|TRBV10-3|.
CAISSKTGTLSGNTIYF
TGTGCCATCAGTAGCAAGACAGGTACCCTCTCTGGAAACACCATATATTTT
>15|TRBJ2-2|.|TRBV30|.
CALTGNGLNTGELFF
TGTGCCCTTACAGGGAACGGGTTGAACACCGGGGAGCTGTTTTTT
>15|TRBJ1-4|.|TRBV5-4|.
CASSLGETGGEKLFF
TGTGCCAGCAGCTTGGGAGAGACTGGCGGTGAAAAACTGTTTTTT
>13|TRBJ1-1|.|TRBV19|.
CASSPRLDTEAFF
TGTGCCAGTAGTCCACGACTCGACACTGAAGCTTTCTTT
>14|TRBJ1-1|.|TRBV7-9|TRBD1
CASSLETGAAEAFF
TGTGCCAGCAGCTTAGAGACAGGGGCCGCTGAAGCTTTCTTT
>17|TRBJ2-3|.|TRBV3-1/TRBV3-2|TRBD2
CASSPYAQAGGTDTQYF
TGTGCCAGCAGCCCCTACGCACAAGCGGGGGGTACAGATACGCAGTATTTT
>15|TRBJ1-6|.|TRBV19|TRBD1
CASSPEDRGNSPLHF
TGTGCCAGTAGTCCCGAGGACAGGGGTAATTCACCCCTCCACTTT
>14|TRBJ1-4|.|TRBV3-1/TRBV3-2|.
CASSEYRTTEKLFF
TGTGCCAGCAGCGAGTACAGGACAACAGAAAAACTGTTTTTT
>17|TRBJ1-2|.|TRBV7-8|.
CASSLVGRIQDRNGYTF
TGTGCCAGCAGCTTAGTAGGCAGGATCCAGGATAGGAATGGCTACACCTTC
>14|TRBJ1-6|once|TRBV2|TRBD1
CASSGQGTNSPLHF
TGTGCCAGCAGTGGACAGGGCACGAATTCACCCCTCCACTTT
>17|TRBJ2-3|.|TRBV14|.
CASSHTKGQMRTDTQYF
TGTGCCAGCAGTCATACAAAAGGACAGATGAGGACAGATACGCAGTATTTT
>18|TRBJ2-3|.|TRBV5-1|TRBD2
CASSLEASGGVWTDTQYF
TGCGCCAGCAGCTTGGAGGCTAGCGGGGGGGTTTGGACAGATACGCAGTATTTT
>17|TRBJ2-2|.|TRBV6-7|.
CASSPPGGATNTGELFF
TGTGCCAGCAGTCCGCCCGGCGGGGCGACGAACACCGGGGAGCTGTTTTTT
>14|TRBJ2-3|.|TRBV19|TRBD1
CASMKGTAADTQYF
TGTGCCAGTATGAAAGGGACAGCGGCAGATACGCAGTATTTT
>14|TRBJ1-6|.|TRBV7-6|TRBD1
CASSSTGDNSPLHF
TGTGCCAGCAGCTCGACAGGGGATAATTCACCCCTCCACTTT
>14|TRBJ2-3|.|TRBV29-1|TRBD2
CSSGLAGAGDTQYF
TGCAGCTCGGGACTAGCGGGGGCGGGAGATACGCAGTATTTT
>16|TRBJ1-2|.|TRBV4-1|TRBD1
CASSQAIRQGARGYTF
TGCGCCAGCAGCCAAGCAATTCGACAGGGGGCTCGGGGCTACACCTTC
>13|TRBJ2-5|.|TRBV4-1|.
CASSLTGLETQYF
TGCGCCAGCAGCCTCACAGGGTTAGAGACCCAGTACTTC